These T cell receptor beta chains were read from a single sample in a study of T cell responses to AZD1222 COVID-19 vaccine. Produced via immunoSEQ multiplex PCR; TCRdb's table is partial and in-frame only. The table includes under 150,000 clones, over 90% detected once. Source: peripheral blood, taken on day 0 of AZD1222 vaccination. The receptor source for this set is an adult in good health. Each CDR3 is given with its conserved first and last residue. D genes are given only for firm matches. Where a row states a size, it is once, few, many or the class of an expanded clone; other rows omit it.

V: TRBV5-4; size: .; J: TRBJ2-7; D: TRBD1; DNA: TGTGCCAGCAGCTTTGGCCAAGGACAGGGGGCCTACGAGCAGTACTTC; CDR3: CASSFGQGQGAYEQYF
V: TRBV19; size: .; J: TRBJ2-7; D: .; DNA: TGTGCCAGTAGTATACGAGGAAGCTCCTACGAGCAGTACTTC; CDR3: CASSIRGSSYEQYF
V: TRBV7-2; size: .; J: TRBJ1-4; D: .; DNA: TGTGCCAGCAGCTTAGTGGATAATGAAAAACTGTTTTTT; CDR3: CASSLVDNEKLFF
V: TRBV5-8; size: once; J: TRBJ2-1; D: .; DNA: TGTGCCAGCAGCTTGACCGTACTCTCCTACAATGAGCAGTTCTTC; CDR3: CASSLTVLSYNEQFF
V: TRBV7-9; size: .; J: TRBJ2-6; D: TRBD1; DNA: TGTGCCAGCCGACCGGACAGGTTCAGCTCTGGGGCCAACGTCCTGACTTTC; CDR3: CASRPDRFSSGANVLTF
V: TRBV9; size: .; J: TRBJ1-4; D: .; DNA: TGTGCCAGCAGCGTAGCTATAAGTGCAACTAATGAAAAACTGTTTTTT; CDR3: CASSVAISATNEKLFF
V: TRBV6-5; size: .; J: TRBJ1-1; D: .; DNA: TGTGCCAGCAGTACTGGCCAATACACTGAAGCTTTCTTT; CDR3: CASSTGQYTEAFF
V: TRBV2; size: .; J: TRBJ2-3; D: TRBD1; DNA: TGTGCCAGCAGTGAAGGACAGGGTTTTTCAGATACGCAGTATTTT; CDR3: CASSEGQGFSDTQYF
V: TRBV27; size: .; J: TRBJ1-6; D: TRBD1; DNA: TGTGCCAGCAGTTTAATGGGACAGGGCTTTTCACCCCTCCACTTT; CDR3: CASSLMGQGFSPLHF
V: TRBV6-6; size: .; J: TRBJ1-4; D: TRBD1; DNA: TGTGCCAGCACACCGGGGGACAGGCTGTTTTTT; CDR3: CASTPGDRLFF
V: TRBV5-1; size: .; J: TRBJ2-7; D: TRBD1; DNA: TGCGCCAGCAGCTCCCGACCCGACAGGGGCATCGGATACGAGCAGTACTTC; CDR3: CASSSRPDRGIGYEQYF
V: TRBV5-1; size: .; J: TRBJ1-3; D: TRBD1; DNA: TGCGCCAGCAGCTCACAGGGGATTCGTGGAAACACCATATATTTT; CDR3: CASSSQGIRGNTIYF
V: TRBV29-1; size: .; J: TRBJ1-1; D: .; DNA: TGCAGCGCCTACCGCCGGGGGACTGAGAACACTGAAGCTTTCTTT; CDR3: CSAYRRGTENTEAFF
V: TRBV2; size: .; J: TRBJ1-1; D: .; DNA: TGTGCCAGCAGTGAACAGGGGAGCACTGAAGCTTTCTTT; CDR3: CASSEQGSTEAFF
V: TRBV7-9; size: .; J: TRBJ2-2; D: .; DNA: TGTGCAGAGGCCGGGTGGGAGAAGTCCGGGGAGCTGTTTTTT; CDR3: CAEAGWEKSGELFF
V: TRBV10-3; size: .; J: TRBJ1-5; D: .; DNA: TGTGCCATCAGTGTGGTCAGGGGCAGGGATCAGCCCCAGCATTTT; CDR3: CAISVVRGRDQPQHF
V: TRBV19; size: .; J: TRBJ2-1; D: .; DNA: TGTGCCAGTAGTATCCCCGGAACCTACAATGAGCAGTTCTTC; CDR3: CASSIPGTYNEQFF
V: TRBV4-1; size: .; J: TRBJ1-1; D: .; DNA: TGCGCCAGCAGCCAAGTAGTGGTAAGGTCAAGGGGGACTGAAGCTTTCTTT; CDR3: CASSQVVVRSRGTEAFF
V: TRBV7-6; size: .; J: TRBJ1-4; D: .; DNA: TGTGCCAGCAGCCTTCCCGACAGGATGTTTAATGAAAAACTGTTTTTT; CDR3: CASSLPDRMFNEKLFF
V: TRBV7-2; size: once; J: TRBJ1-4; D: TRBD1; DNA: TGTGCCAGCAGCCCCCGACAGGGGATGAATGAAAAACTGTTTTTT; CDR3: CASSPRQGMNEKLFF
V: TRBV27; size: .; J: TRBJ1-5; D: .; DNA: TGTGCCAGCAGTTACTTAAATGGGCAGCCCCAGCATTTT; CDR3: CASSYLNGQPQHF
V: TRBV2; size: once; J: TRBJ2-1; D: .; DNA: TGTGCCATCCAACGCGGGACACCCTACAATGAGCAGTTCTTC; CDR3: CAIQRGTPYNEQFF
V: TRBV18; size: .; J: TRBJ1-3; D: .; DNA: TGTGCCAGCTCACCACAGGGGTCTGGAAACACCATATATTTT; CDR3: CASSPQGSGNTIYF
V: TRBV7-6; size: .; J: TRBJ2-7; D: .; DNA: TGTGCCAGCAGCCCAGGGACTTACGAGCAGTACTTC; CDR3: CASSPGTYEQYF
V: TRBV5-1; size: few; J: TRBJ2-7; D: .; DNA: TGCGCCAGCAGGGTAGGGGGGCCTCCCACCTACGAGCAGTACTTC; CDR3: CASRVGGPPTYEQYF
V: TRBV9; size: .; J: TRBJ2-7; D: TRBD1; DNA: TGTGCCAGCAGCGTAGGAGGGGGCCTGTACGAGCAGTACTTC; CDR3: CASSVGGGLYEQYF
V: TRBV19; size: .; J: TRBJ1-5; D: .; DNA: TGTGCCAGTACCCTGGATCTCAATCAGCCCCAGCATTTT; CDR3: CASTLDLNQPQHF
V: TRBV5-6; size: .; J: TRBJ1-5; D: .; DNA: TGTGCCAGCAGCTTTGGAGGGCTGCAAAGCAATCAGCCCCAGCATTTT; CDR3: CASSFGGLQSNQPQHF
V: TRBV10-1; size: .; J: TRBJ1-6; D: TRBD1; DNA: TGCGCCATCTATGACAGGGCGGAAGGTAATTCACCCCTCCACTTT; CDR3: CAIYDRAEGNSPLHF
V: TRBV19; size: once; J: TRBJ2-2; D: .; DNA: TGTGCCAGTACCGCCAGACTTTACAACACCGGGGAGCTGTTTTTT; CDR3: CASTARLYNTGELFF
V: TRBV19; size: .; J: TRBJ1-1; D: .; DNA: TGTGCCAGTAGTACCCGAACGCCCGGGGCGGAAGCTTTCTTT; CDR3: CASSTRTPGAEAFF
V: TRBV7-8; size: .; J: TRBJ1-5; D: TRBD1; DNA: TGTGCCAGCAGCTTACAGGGGGGGAGCAATCAGCCCCAGCATTTT; CDR3: CASSLQGGSNQPQHF
V: TRBV10-3; size: .; J: TRBJ1-2; D: .; DNA: TGTGCCATCAGTGAGGGCCCCCCCTATGGCTACACCTTC; CDR3: CAISEGPPYGYTF
V: TRBV6-5; size: .; J: TRBJ2-2; D: .; DNA: TGTGCCAGCAGTTACCGTAGGAGGACGAACACCGGGGAGCTGTTTTTT; CDR3: CASSYRRRTNTGELFF
V: TRBV23-1; size: .; J: TRBJ1-3; D: .; DNA: TGCGCCAGCAGTCAATCCGAACAGACTAACAGCTCTGGAAACACCATATATTTT; CDR3: CASSQSEQTNSSGNTIYF
V: TRBV12-3/TRBV12-4; size: .; J: TRBJ2-7; D: TRBD1; DNA: TGTGCCAGCAAACCGGGACAGTCCTACGAGCAGTACTTC; CDR3: CASKPGQSYEQYF
V: TRBV5-1; size: .; J: TRBJ1-1; D: .; DNA: TGCGCCAGCAGCTTGGCCGCCGGAGGGTGGAGGAACACTGAAGCTTTCTTT; CDR3: CASSLAAGGWRNTEAFF
V: TRBV19; size: .; J: TRBJ1-2; D: .; DNA: TGTGCCAGTAGTCGGGGGGGCCAGGCCAAGATGGACTATGGCTACACCTTC; CDR3: CASSRGGQAKMDYGYTF
V: TRBV5-6; size: .; J: TRBJ1-2; D: TRBD1; DNA: TGTGCCAGCAGCGGATCGACAGGGGTTTATGGCTACACCTTC; CDR3: CASSGSTGVYGYTF
V: TRBV2; size: .; J: TRBJ2-1; D: TRBD1; DNA: TGTGCCAGCACCCCGAGATGGGTGGGACAGAGCGACAATGAGCAGTTCTTC; CDR3: CASTPRWVGQSDNEQFF
V: TRBV5-5; size: .; J: TRBJ1-2; D: TRBD1; DNA: TGTGCCAGCAGCTTGGACCCAGGGGGCCTCTATGGCTACACCTTC; CDR3: CASSLDPGGLYGYTF
V: TRBV5-6; size: .; J: TRBJ2-6; D: .; DNA: TGTGCCAGCAGCCCGGGGACCCGCTCTGGGGCCAACGTCCTGACTTTC; CDR3: CASSPGTRSGANVLTF
V: TRBV7-9; size: .; J: TRBJ1-6; D: .; DNA: TGTGCCAGCAGCCTGGGGGACCGACAGTCACACCTCCACTTT; CDR3: CASSLGDRQSHLHF
V: TRBV10-3; size: .; J: TRBJ1-5; D: .; DNA: TGTGCCATAACCACGGGGGAGAATCAGCCCCAGCATTTT; CDR3: CAITTGENQPQHF
V: TRBV10-3; size: .; J: TRBJ2-1; D: .; DNA: TGTGCCATCAGTGATGGACTACCCTACTACAATGAGCAGTTCTTC; CDR3: CAISDGLPYYNEQFF